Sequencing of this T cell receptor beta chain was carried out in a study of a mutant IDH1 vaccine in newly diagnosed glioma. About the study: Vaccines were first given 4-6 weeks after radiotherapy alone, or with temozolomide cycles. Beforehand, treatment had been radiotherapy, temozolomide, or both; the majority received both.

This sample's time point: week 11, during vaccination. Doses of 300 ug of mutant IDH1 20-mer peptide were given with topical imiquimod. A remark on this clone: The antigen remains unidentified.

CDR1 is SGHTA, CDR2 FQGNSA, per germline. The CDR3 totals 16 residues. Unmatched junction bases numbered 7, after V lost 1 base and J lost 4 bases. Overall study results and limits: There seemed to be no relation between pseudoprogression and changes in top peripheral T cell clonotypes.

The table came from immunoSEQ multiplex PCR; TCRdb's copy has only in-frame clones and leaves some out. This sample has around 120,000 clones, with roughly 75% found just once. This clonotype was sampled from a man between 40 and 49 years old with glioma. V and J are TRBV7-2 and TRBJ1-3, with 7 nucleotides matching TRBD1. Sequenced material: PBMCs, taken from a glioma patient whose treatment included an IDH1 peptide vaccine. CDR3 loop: CASSLVVGTEGNTIYF. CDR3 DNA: TGTGCCAGCAGCTTAGTAGTCGGGACAGAGGGAAACACCATATATTTT. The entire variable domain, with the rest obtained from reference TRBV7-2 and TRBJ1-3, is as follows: GAGVSQSPSNKVTEKGKDVELRCDPISGHTALYWYRQSLGQGLEFLIYFQGNSAPDKSGLPSDRFSAERTGGSVSTLTIQRTQQEDSAVYLCASSLVVGTEGNTIYFGEGSWLTVV.